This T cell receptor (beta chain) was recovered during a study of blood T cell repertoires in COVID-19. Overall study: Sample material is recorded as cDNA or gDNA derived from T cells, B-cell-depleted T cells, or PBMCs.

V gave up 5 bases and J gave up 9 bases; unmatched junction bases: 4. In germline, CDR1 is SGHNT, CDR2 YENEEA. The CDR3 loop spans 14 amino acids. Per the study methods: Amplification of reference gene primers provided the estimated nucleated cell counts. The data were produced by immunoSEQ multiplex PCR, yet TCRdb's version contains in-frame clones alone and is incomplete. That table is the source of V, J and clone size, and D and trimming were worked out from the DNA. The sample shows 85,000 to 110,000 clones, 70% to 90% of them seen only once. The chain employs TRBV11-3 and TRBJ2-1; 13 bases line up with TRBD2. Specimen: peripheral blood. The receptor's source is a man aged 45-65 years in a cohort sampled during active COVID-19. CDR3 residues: CASSPLAGGFEQFF. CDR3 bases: TGTGCCAGCAGCCCACTAGCGGGGGGGTTTGAGCAGTTCTTC.